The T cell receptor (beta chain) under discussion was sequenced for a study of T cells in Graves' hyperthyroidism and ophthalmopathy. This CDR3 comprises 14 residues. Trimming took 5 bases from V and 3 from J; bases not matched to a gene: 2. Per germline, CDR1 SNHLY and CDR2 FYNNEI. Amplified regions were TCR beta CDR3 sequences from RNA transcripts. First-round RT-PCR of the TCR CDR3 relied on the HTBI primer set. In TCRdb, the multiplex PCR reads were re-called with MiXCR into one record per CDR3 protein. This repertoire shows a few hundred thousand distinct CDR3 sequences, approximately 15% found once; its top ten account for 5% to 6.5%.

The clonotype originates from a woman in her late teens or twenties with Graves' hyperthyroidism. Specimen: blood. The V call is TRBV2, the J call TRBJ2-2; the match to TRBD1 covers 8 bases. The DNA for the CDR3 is TGTGCCAGCAGTACACAGGGGGACACCGGGGAGCTGTTTTTT. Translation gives CASSTQGDTGELFF.